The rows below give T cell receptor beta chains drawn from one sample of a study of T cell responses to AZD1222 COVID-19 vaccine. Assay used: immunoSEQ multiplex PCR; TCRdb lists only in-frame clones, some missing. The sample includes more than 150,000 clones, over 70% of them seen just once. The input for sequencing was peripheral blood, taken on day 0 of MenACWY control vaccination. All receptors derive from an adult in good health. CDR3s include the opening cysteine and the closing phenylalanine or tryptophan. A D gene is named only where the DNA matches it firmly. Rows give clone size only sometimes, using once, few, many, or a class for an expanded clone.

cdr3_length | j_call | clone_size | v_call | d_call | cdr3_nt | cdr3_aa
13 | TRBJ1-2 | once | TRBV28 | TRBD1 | TGTGCCAGCAGCGGGGACAGGCCGAGCCCCTACACCTTC | CASSGDRPSPYTF
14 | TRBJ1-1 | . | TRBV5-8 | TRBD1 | TGTGCCAGCAGCTTCGACAGGGTGAACACTGAAGCTTTCTTT | CASSFDRVNTEAFF
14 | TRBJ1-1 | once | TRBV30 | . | TGTGCCTGGAGTCAATGGCAGGGTGTCGCTGAAGCTTTCTTT | CAWSQWQGVAEAFF
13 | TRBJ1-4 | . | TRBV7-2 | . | TGTGCCAGCAGCTTGGGAGGGAATGAAAAACTGTTTTTT | CASSLGGNEKLFF
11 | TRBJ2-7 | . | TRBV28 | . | TGTGCGAGTCAGGGCTCCTACGAGCAGTACTTC | CASQGSYEQYF
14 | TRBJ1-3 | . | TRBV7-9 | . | TGTGCCAGCCGGCGGGGGTACTCTGGAAACACCATATATTTT | CASRRGYSGNTIYF
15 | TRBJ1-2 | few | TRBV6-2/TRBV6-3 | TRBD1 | TGTGCCAGCAGTTACTTCAGGACAGGGAACTATGGCTACACCTTC | CASSYFRTGNYGYTF
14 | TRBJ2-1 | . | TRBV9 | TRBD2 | TGTGCCAGCAGCGTAGGGAGCGGGAGGGCCTTACAGTTCTTC | CASSVGSGRALQFF
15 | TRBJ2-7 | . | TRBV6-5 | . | TGTGCCAGCAGTTTACGTGTCGGGAGCTCGTACGAGCAGTACTTC | CASSLRVGSSYEQYF
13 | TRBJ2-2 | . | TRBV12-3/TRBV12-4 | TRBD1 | TGTGCCACCGACAGGGGGAACACCGGGGAGCTGTTTTTT | CATDRGNTGELFF
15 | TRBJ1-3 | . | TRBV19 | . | TGTGCCAGTAGTATCTCGGGGAGCTCTGGAAACACCATATATTTT | CASSISGSSGNTIYF
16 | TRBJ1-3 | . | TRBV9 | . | TGTGCCAGCAGCGTATTCGACACTAACTCTGGAAACACCATATATTTT | CASSVFDTNSGNTIYF
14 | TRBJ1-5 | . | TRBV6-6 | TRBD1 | TGTGCCAGCATAGACAGGGCGGAGTGGCAGCCCCAGCATTTT | CASIDRAEWQPQHF
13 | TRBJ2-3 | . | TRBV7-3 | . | TGTGCCAGCAGCCCACCTGGAGCAGATACGCAGTATTTT | CASSPPGADTQYF
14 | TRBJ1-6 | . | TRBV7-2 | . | TGTGCCAGCAGCCCAGGCAGGAATGAGTCACCCCTCCACTTT | CASSPGRNESPLHF
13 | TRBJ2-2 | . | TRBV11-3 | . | TGTGCCAGCAGCTCCAACACCAACCGGGAGCTGTTTTTT | CASSSNTNRELFF
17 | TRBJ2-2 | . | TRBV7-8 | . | TGTGCCAGCAGCTTAGCCTCAAACGGACCGAACACCGGGGAGCTGTTTTTT | CASSLASNGPNTGELFF
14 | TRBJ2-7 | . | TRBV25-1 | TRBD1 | TGTGCCAGCAGTTACAGGGGGATGGGATACGAGCAGTACTTC | CASSYRGMGYEQYF
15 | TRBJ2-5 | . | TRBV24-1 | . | TGTGCCACCAGTGATTTGGGGGGTGACCAAGAGACCCAGTACTTC | CATSDLGGDQETQYF
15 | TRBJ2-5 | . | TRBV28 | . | TGTGCCAGCAGGCCAACAATGAGGTACCAAGAGACCCAGTACTTC | CASRPTMRYQETQYF
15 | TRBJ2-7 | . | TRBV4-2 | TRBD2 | TGTGCCAGCAGCCAAGCCCTAGCGGGGGCCTACGAGCAGTACTTC | CASSQALAGAYEQYF
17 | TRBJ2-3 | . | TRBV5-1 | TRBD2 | TGCGCCAGCAGCTCATGGACTAGCGGGAGCCCAGCGGATACGCAGTATTTT | CASSSWTSGSPADTQYF
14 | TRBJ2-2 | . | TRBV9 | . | TGTGCCAGCAGCGGGACCCGGGGCACCGGGGAGCTGTTTTTT | CASSGTRGTGELFF
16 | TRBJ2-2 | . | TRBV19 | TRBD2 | TGTGCCAGTAGTGCTCCGGGACTAATGACCACCGGGGAGCTGTTTTTT | CASSAPGLMTTGELFF
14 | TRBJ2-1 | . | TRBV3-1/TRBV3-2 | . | TGTGCCAGCAGCCGTCACCGGTGGGTTGGTGAGCAGTTCTTC | CASSRHRWVGEQFF
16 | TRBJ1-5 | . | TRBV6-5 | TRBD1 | TGTGCCAGCAGTTATGAAGGACAGGTGTCTTCTCGGCCCCAGCATTTT | CASSYEGQVSSRPQHF
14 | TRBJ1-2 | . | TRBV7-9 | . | TGTGCCAGCAGCCAGGCTGGGGGAGACTATGGCTACACCTTC | CASSQAGGDYGYTF
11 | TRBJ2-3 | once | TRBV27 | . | TGTGCCAGCAGTTTAGGAGATACGCAGTATTTT | CASSLGDTQYF
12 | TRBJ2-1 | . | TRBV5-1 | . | TGCGCCAGCACCTCGGAGGGCAATGAGCAGTTCTTC | CASTSEGNEQFF
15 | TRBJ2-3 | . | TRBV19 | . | TGTGCCAGTACCCTGCGGGGGCCCAGCACAGATACGCAGTATTTT | CASTLRGPSTDTQYF
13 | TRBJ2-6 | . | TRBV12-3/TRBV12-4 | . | TGTGCCAGCGACATTAGTGGGGCCAACGTCCTGACTTTC | CASDISGANVLTF
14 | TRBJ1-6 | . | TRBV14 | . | TGTGCCAGCAGCCTCGGGGCCTTCTCCTCACCCCTCCACTTT | CASSLGAFSSPLHF
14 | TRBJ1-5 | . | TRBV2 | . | TGTGCCAGCAGTCGGAAGGGCCCGATAGAGCCCCAGCATTTT | CASSRKGPIEPQHF
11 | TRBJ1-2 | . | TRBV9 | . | TGTGCCAGCAGCTCCCAGGGTGGCTACACCTTC | CASSSQGGYTF
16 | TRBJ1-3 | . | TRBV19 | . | TGTGCCAGTAGTATGGAGTTAGGGGACTCTGGAAACACCATATATTTT | CASSMELGDSGNTIYF
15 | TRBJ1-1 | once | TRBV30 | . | TGTGCCTGGAGGGACGACATATTGGGATACACTGAAGCTTTCTTT | CAWRDDILGYTEAFF